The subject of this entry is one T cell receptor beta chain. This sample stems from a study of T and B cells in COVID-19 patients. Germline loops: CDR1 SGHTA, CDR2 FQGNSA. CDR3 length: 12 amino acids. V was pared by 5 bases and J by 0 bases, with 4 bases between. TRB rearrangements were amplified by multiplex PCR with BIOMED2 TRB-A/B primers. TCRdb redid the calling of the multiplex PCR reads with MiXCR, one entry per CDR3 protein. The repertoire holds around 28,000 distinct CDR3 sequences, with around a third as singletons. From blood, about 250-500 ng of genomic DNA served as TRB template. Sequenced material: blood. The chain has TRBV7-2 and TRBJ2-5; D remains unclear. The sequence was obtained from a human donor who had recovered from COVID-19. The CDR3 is CASSPYQETQYF. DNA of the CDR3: TGTGCCAGCAGCCCGTACCAAGAGACCCAGTACTTC.